The 17 T cell receptor beta chains reported below all come from one sample, sequenced in a study of blood T cell repertoires in COVID-19. The protocol was immunoSEQ multiplex PCR, while the TCRdb copy is restricted to in-frame clones and leaves out a portion. Here the sample spans around 450,000 clones, 90% being singletons. The sequencing input was PBMCs or T cells enriched from blood (not recorded which). The receptors were sampled from a man aged 18 to 30 who had recovered from COVID-19.

This clone has a single count. The chain recombines TRBV5-1 with TRBJ2-1; tentatively, D is TRBD1 (6 bases). This CDR3 spans 16 amino acids. Germline V lookup: CDR1 SGHRS, CDR2 YFSETQ. Trimming removed 4 bases from V and 3 bases from J, with 17 bases in between. CDR3 residues: CASSPDPTDSYNEQFF. CDR3 nucleotide sequence: TGCGCCAGCAGCCCCGACCCTACGGACAGCTACAATGAGCAGTTCTTC.

The gene calls are TRBV28 and TRBJ1-4; D gene unclear. Trimming took 5 bases from V and 2 from J, leaving 9 bases between them. The CDR3 has 14 residues. The germline V gene has CDR1 MDHEN and CDR2 SYDVKM. The CDR3 spells CASSGDGTNEKLFF. The CDR3 bases are TGTGCCAGCAGTGGAGACGGGACTAATGAAAAACTGTTTTTT. The complete variable domain, with remaining parts taken from reference TRBV28 and TRBJ1-4, reads DVKVTQSSRYLVKRTGEKVFLECVQDMDHENMFWYRQDPGLGLRLIYFSYDVKMKEKGDIPEGYSVSREKKERFSLILESASTNQTSMYLCASSGDGTNEKLFFGSGTQLSVL.

The CDR3 is CASSPGPSGTGGYTF. CDR3 DNA sequence: TGTGCCAGCAGCCCAGGCCCCTCAGGGACTGGTGGCTACACCTTC. The chain links TRBV5-4 to TRBJ1-2; D possibly corresponds to TRBD1 (5 bases). The V end lost 4 bases, the J end lost 7 bases, and 20 bases lay between the germline ends. The CDR3 sequence is 15 residues long. Germline CDR1 and CDR2: SGHNT and YYREEE (reference sequence).

The J gene is TRBJ2-1, the V gene TRBV27; possibly TRBD2 for D (6 bases). V was trimmed by 6 bases and J by 9 bases, leaving 12 bases between them. The germline gives CDR1 MNHEY, CDR2 SMNVEV (reference sequence). This CDR3 is 12 amino acids long. The chain's CDR3 is CASSSGPGEQFF. The CDR3, as DNA: TGTGCCAGCAGCAGCGGGCCCGGTGAGCAGTTCTTC.

The V and J genes are TRBV5-8 and TRBJ2-5; D is unclear. Germline V lookup: CDR1 SGHTS, CDR2 YDEGEE. The CDR3 extends over 15 amino acids. V was pared by 3 bases and J by 1 base, with 13 bases between. DNA of the CDR3: TGTGCCAGCAGCTCCCTTTGGGCTGGCCAAGAGACCCAGTACTTC. This encodes CASSSLWAGQETQYF.

V usage is TRBV9 and J usage is TRBJ2-1; tentatively, D is TRBD2 (6 bases). Between the trimmed V and J ends, which lost 0 bases and 9 bases, there was a span of 10 bases. The germline V gene encodes CDR1 SGDLS and CDR2 YYNGEE. The CDR3 has 13 residues. The CDR3 spells CASSVAGEGEQFF. DNA for the CDR3: TGTGCCAGCAGCGTAGCGGGAGAAGGTGAGCAGTTCTTC. The full variable domain, with the rest looked up from reference TRBV9 and TRBJ2-1, is DSGVTQTPKHLITATGQRVTLRCSPRSGDLSVYWYQQSLDQGLQFLIQYYNGEERAKGNILERFSAQQFPDLHSELNLSSLELGDSALYFCASSVAGEGEQFFGPGTRLTVL.

The DNA of the CDR3 is TGTGCCAGCAGCCGGGACAGGGTACGGTCCGGGGAGCAGTTCTTC. It specifies CASSRDRVRSGEQFF. The chain links TRBV3-1 (or the pseudogene TRBV3-2) to TRBJ2-1, with 9 bases lining up with TRBD1. The CDR3 sequence is 15 residues long. The junction had 11 bases not matched to a gene; V was cut back by 4 bases and J by 10 bases. The germline V gene encodes CDR1 LGHDT and CDR2 YNNKEL (reference sequence).

The chain's CDR3 is CAISESGQGAYGYTF. The CDR3 region has the DNA TGTGCCATCAGTGAGTCGGGACAGGGGGCCTATGGCTACACCTTC. V is TRBV10-3 and J is TRBJ1-2; 12 nucleotides agree with TRBD1. The CDR3 contains 15 residues. V was pared by 0 bases and J by 4 bases, with 0 bases of the junction left unmatched. CDR1 ENHRY and CDR2 SYGVKD come from the germline V gene.

This chain joins TRBV27 and TRBJ1-2; TRBD1 is a possible D gene (5 bases). The germline CDR1 and CDR2 sequences are MNHEY and SMNVEV (reference sequence). The CDR3 sequence is 14 residues long. V shed 0 bases and J shed 7 bases, with 12 bases lying between them. The DNA for the CDR3 is TGTGCCAGCAGTTTATCGTTTCAGGGCTTTGGCTACACCTTC. The encoded protein is CASSLSFQGFGYTF.

The rearrangement links TRBV7-9 to TRBJ2-1, with 10 bases aligning to TRBD2. The germline CDR1 and CDR2 sequences are SEHNR and FQNEAQ (reference sequence). The CDR3 loop spans 16 amino acids. The V and J ends lost 4 bases and 7 bases, in that order; junction bases with no gene match: 10. DNA for the CDR3: TGTGCCAGCAGCTCGAACCTAGCGGGAGACGGTAATGAGCAGTTCTTC. Translation gives CASSSNLAGDGNEQFF.

The V gene is TRBV6-1, the J gene TRBJ1-4; D not certain. CDR3 size: 15 residues. The germline V and J ends were trimmed by 2 bases and 1 base, with 8 bases remaining between them. CDR1 is MNHNS and CDR2 is SASEGT in the germline V gene. The CDR3 bases are TGTGCCAGCAGTGAAACGGGGATAACTAATGAAAAACTGTTTTTT. Translated: CASSETGITNEKLFF.

The V and J genes are TRBV19 and TRBJ1-3, with D hard to call. Trimming cost V 5 bases and J 0 bases, with 8 bases left between them. CDR1 is LNHDA and CDR2 is SQIVND in the germline V gene (reference sequence). The CDR3 is 14 residues long. The DNA for the CDR3 is TGTGCCAGTAGTGGGCAGACCTCTGGAAACACCATATATTTT. This gives the protein CASSGQTSGNTIYF.

The rearrangement joins TRBV25-1 to TRBJ1-5; D possibly corresponds to TRBD1 (5 bases). Looked up from germline, CDR1 is MGHDK and CDR2 is SYGVNS. Trimming cost V 2 bases and J 3 bases, with 11 bases left between them. This CDR3 is 15 amino acids long. CDR3 sequence (DNA): TGTGCCAGCAGTGAACAGGGATTCAACAATCAGCCCCAGCATTTT. Residues: CASSEQGFNNQPQHF.

The chain uses TRBV28 and TRBJ1-1; D not resolved. Trimming cost V 10 bases and J 4 bases, with 19 bases left between them. Germline CDR1 and CDR2: MDHEN and SYDVKM. The CDR3 is made up of 14 amino acids. The CDR3 coding sequence is TGTGCCACTCACGTCGATCATACTTCCACTGAAGCTTTCTTT. Protein sequence: CATHVDHTSTEAFF.

This chain joins TRBV18 and TRBJ1-1, with D perhaps matching TRBD1 (6 bases). V dropped 2 bases and J dropped 5 bases, with 15 bases sitting between them. The CDR3 is made up of 15 amino acids. Germline-derived CDR1 and CDR2 are KGHSH and LQKENI. Here the CDR3 DNA reads TGTGCCAGCTCACCATGGGAGGGGGGGAAAACTGAAGCTTTCTTT. Residues: CASSPWEGGKTEAFF. The full variable domain, completed using reference TRBV18 and TRBJ1-1, is NAGVMQNPRHLVRRRGQEARLRCSPMKGHSHVYWYRQLPEEGLKFMVYLQKENIIDESGMPKERFSAEFPKEGPSILRIQQVVRGDSAAYFCASSPWEGGKTEAFFGQGTRLTVV.

The V call is TRBV27, the J call TRBJ1-1; D unresolved. The CDR3 spans 13 residues. Germline assignment: CDR1 MNHEY and CDR2 SMNVEV (reference sequence). Trimming shortened V by 3 bases and J by 2 bases, and 7 bases separated the two germline ends. CDR3 sequence: CASSLQFNTEAFF. CDR3 bases: TGTGCCAGCAGTTTGCAGTTTAACACTGAAGCTTTCTTT.

The rearrangement links TRBV7-9 to TRBJ2-1; 12 nucleotides line up with TRBD2. The CDR3 runs to 16 residues. The trim removed 5 bases at V and 1 base at J, leaving 3 bases unmatched. Germline CDR1 and CDR2: SEHNR and FQNEAQ (reference sequence). The CDR3 region has the DNA TGTGCCAGCAGCGCTACTAGCGGGAGGTCCTACAATGAGCAGTTCTTC. This translates into CASSATSGRSYNEQFF.